One and the same sample provided the 22 T cell receptor beta chains below, sequenced in a study of CD8 T cells in Susac syndrome. RNA in amounts of about 0.45 to 1 ug was reverse transcribed with random hexamers. TCRdb analysed the immunoSEQ multiplex PCR reads with MiXCR anew, one entry per CDR3 protein. The profile shows under 150,000 distinct CDR3 sequences, around nine tenths of them singletons. The sequenced material came from CD8+ T cells from PBMCs. The receptors come from a human donor with multiple sclerosis.

The V gene is TRBV29-1, the J gene TRBJ1-1; D not certain. The germline V and J ends were trimmed by 0 bases and 1 base, with 3 bases remaining between them. The CDR3 is 12 residues long. Germline-derived CDR1 and CDR2 are SQVTM and ANQGSEA. The CDR3 DNA reads as TGCAGCGTTGAAGACCAGAACACTGAAGCTTTCTTT. Amino acid sequence: CSVEDQNTEAFF.

In DNA form, the CDR3 reads TGCGCCAGCAGCAGACCGGGACGTCCCTCCTACGAGCAGTACTTC. This encodes CASSRPGRPSYEQYF. This chain joins TRBV5-1 and TRBJ2-7; D tentatively reads TRBD1 or TRBD2 (5 bases each). Germline-derived CDR1 and CDR2 are SGHRS and YFSETQ. With 4 bases removed from V and 0 bases from J, the gap between germline ends came to 14 bases. The CDR3 totals 15 residues.

The V call is TRBV2, the J call TRBJ2-7; D call uncertain. From germline, CDR1 is SNHLY and CDR2 FYNNEI. V lost 1 base to trimming and J lost 3 bases, with 7 bases between them. This CDR3 is 13 amino acids long. Here the CDR3 DNA reads TGTGCCAGCAGTGAAGGGCTTAACTACGAGCAGTACTTC. The encoded protein is CASSEGLNYEQYF. The full variable domain, with the rest looked up from reference TRBV2 and TRBJ2-7, is EPEVTQTPSHQVTQMGQEVILRCVPISNHLYFYWYRQILGQKVEFLVSFYNNEISEKSEIFDDQFSVERPDGSNFTLKIRSTKLEDSAMYFCASSEGLNYEQYFGPGTRLTVT.

The J gene is TRBJ2-7, the V gene TRBV28; tentatively, D is TRBD1 (5 bases). This CDR3 region has 13 residues. The germline V gene has CDR1 MDHEN and CDR2 SYDVKM. Trimming left V 6 bases short and J 5 bases short, with 14 bases between. CDR3 amino acids: CASSWAGIDEQYF. In nucleotides, the CDR3 is TGTGCCAGCAGCTGGGCAGGGATCGACGAGCAGTACTTC.

The chain links TRBV5-4 to TRBJ2-1, with TRBD2 matching over 9 bases. There are 15 residues in the CDR3. Losses at the gene ends were 4 bases for V and 6 bases for J; bases not matched to a gene: 8. Germline CDR1 reads SGHNT; CDR2 reads YYREEE (reference sequence). This chain's CDR3 is CASSPGTSSGNEQFF. The CDR3 DNA reads as TGTGCCAGCAGCCCGGGGACTAGCTCTGGCAATGAGCAGTTCTTC.

This sequence joins TRBV30 and TRBJ2-7, with D possibly matching TRBD2 (5 bases). There are 13 residues in the CDR3. The germline CDR1 and CDR2 sequences are GTSNPN and SVGIG (reference sequence). V was clipped by 2 bases and J by 0 bases, with 8 bases between them. The CDR3 DNA reads as TGTGCCTGGAGTCTCACTAGCTCCTACGAGCAGTACTTC. It yields the protein CAWSLTSSYEQYF.

This sequence joins TRBV7-2 and TRBJ2-1, with D unresolved. Germline loops: CDR1 SGHTA, CDR2 FQGNSA. The CDR3 sequence is 12 residues long. Trimming removed 2 bases from V and 8 bases from J, with 7 bases in between. The CDR3 sequence is CASSLQLYEQFF. The CDR3 region has the DNA TGTGCCAGCAGCTTACAGTTATATGAGCAGTTCTTC.

The rearrangement links TRBV9 to TRBJ2-3, with D tentatively TRBD1 or TRBD2 (6 bases each). Trimming pared 3 bases from V and 2 bases from J, leaving 10 bases between. CDR3 length: 14 residues. The germline V gene has CDR1 SGDLS and CDR2 YYNGEE. The CDR3 sequence: CASSEEGDTDTQYF. The CDR3 bases are TGTGCCAGCAGCGAGGAGGGGGACACAGATACGCAGTATTTT. Filled out from reference TRBV9 and TRBJ2-3, the complete variable domain reads DSGVTQTPKHLITATGQRVTLRCSPRSGDLSVYWYQQSLDQGLQFLIQYYNGEERAKGNILERFSAQQFPDLHSELNLSSLELGDSALYFCASSEEGDTDTQYFGPGTRLTVL.

This clonotype was recorded only once. The chain joins TRBV27 to TRBJ2-3; maybe TRBD1 (5 bases). The CDR3 has 14 residues. Germline V lookup: CDR1 MNHEY, CDR2 SMNVEV (reference sequence). Deletions cut 1 base from V and 2 bases from J, with 7 bases between. The CDR3 loop is CASSLWGATDTQYF. CDR3 nucleotides: TGTGCCAGCAGTTTATGGGGCGCCACAGATACGCAGTATTTT.

This CDR3 is CASGRQNYEQYF. DNA of the CDR3: TGTGCCAGCGGGAGACAGAACTACGAGCAGTACTTC. V and J are TRBV13 and TRBJ2-7, with D perhaps given as TRBD1 or TRBD2 (5 bases each). Looked up from germline, CDR1 is PRHDT and CDR2 is FYEKMQ (reference sequence). The CDR3 runs 12 residues. The ends were cut back, 8 bases at V and 3 bases at J, with 11 bases in the middle. The full variable domain, its missing parts supplied by reference TRBV13 and TRBJ2-7, is AAGVIQSPRHLIKEKRETATLKCYPIPRHDTVYWYQQGPGQDPQFLISFYEKMQSDKGSIPDRFSAQQFSDYHSELNMSSLELGDSALYFCASGRQNYEQYFGPGTRLTVT.

This clonotype was found once. CDR3 sequence: CASSHGLATAYEQYF. The CDR3 region has the DNA TGTGCCAGCAGCCACGGACTAGCGACCGCCTACGAGCAGTACTTC. This sequence joins TRBV3-1 and TRBJ2-7, with TRBD2 matching 9 bases. The CDR3 covers 15 residues. The V gene end was trimmed by 3 bases and the J gene end by 2 bases; junction bases not matched to a gene: 5. Germline V gene data show CDR1 as LGHDT and CDR2 as YNNKEL (reference sequence).

The chain has TRBV2 and TRBJ2-1; 11 bases are shared with TRBD2. The ends lost 2 bases at V and 8 bases at J; junction bases unmatched: 8. This CDR3 spans 16 amino acids. Per germline, CDR1 SNHLY and CDR2 FYNNEI. The CDR3 region has the DNA TGTGCCAGCAGTGAAAGACGACTAGCGGGATACGATGAGCAGTTCTTC. Amino acid sequence: CASSERRLAGYDEQFF.

The sample holds a few counts of this clonotype. The J gene is TRBJ1-2, the V gene TRBV27; D is possibly TRBD1 (5 bases). Trimming cost V 2 bases and J 6 bases, with 10 bases left between them. The germline V gene encodes CDR1 MNHEY and CDR2 SMNVEV (reference sequence). The CDR3 contains 13 residues. CDR3 protein: CASSLRGGNGYTF. The CDR3 coding sequence is TGTGCCAGCAGTTTAAGGGGTGGAAATGGCTACACCTTC.

About this clonotype: The limits of the CDR3 on the DNA are not certain, so only TCRdb's listed CDR3 is given. The chain has TRBV15 and TRBJ2-2; TRBD1 is taken as the D call from the table, unchecked against the DNA. The germline gives CDR1 LNHNV, CDR2 YYDKDF (reference sequence). Inclusive of both ends, the CDR3 amounts to 14 amino acids. The CDR3 sequence is CATSPFGGTGSCFF.

This chain connects TRBV9 to TRBJ2-7, with TRBD2 as a possible D gene (6 bases). With 0 bases removed from V and 0 bases from J, the gap between germline ends came to 13 bases. Germline V gene data show CDR1 as SGDLS and CDR2 as YYNGEE. This CDR3 spans 16 amino acids. CDR3 residues: CASSVGSGVSSYEQYF. The CDR3 DNA reads as TGTGCCAGCAGCGTAGGGTCGGGAGTGTCCTCCTACGAGCAGTACTTC.

The rearrangement uses TRBV19 and TRBJ2-1; 11 bases align to TRBD1. J was trimmed by 8 bases and V by 10 bases; bases with no gene match: 10. In germline, CDR1 is LNHDA, CDR2 SQIVND (reference sequence). The CDR3 is 14 residues long. This CDR3 is CATQRTGGIDEQFF. Written as DNA, the CDR3 is TGTGCCACCCAAAGGACAGGGGGCATCGATGAGCAGTTCTTC.

There are a few counts of this clonotype. The chain recombines TRBV4-3 with TRBJ1-5; TRBD1 aligns across 7 bases. Germline-derived CDR1 and CDR2 are LGHNA and YSLEER. With V trimmed by 0 bases and J by 6 bases, 5 bases remained unmatched. CDR3 length: 15 residues. CDR3 sequence reads: CASSQELSGGQPQHF. The CDR3 coding sequence is TGCGCCAGCAGCCAAGAGTTATCAGGGGGTCAGCCCCAGCATTTT.

This chain uses TRBV5-1 with TRBJ2-7; 10 bases align to TRBD2. Germline V gene lookup returns CDR1 SGHRS and CDR2 YFSETQ. CDR3 length equals 15 residues. The ends lost 0 bases at V and 3 bases at J; junction bases unmatched: 3. CDR3 coding DNA: TGCGCCAGCAGCTTGGTGGGACTAGCGAACTACGAGCAGTACTTC. Its translation is CASSLVGLANYEQYF.

The chain links TRBV4-3 to TRBJ1-1, with unresolved D. Trimming left V 0 bases short and J 5 bases short, with 10 bases between. The CDR3 consists of 14 residues. Germline values: CDR1 LGHNA, CDR2 YSLEER. The chain's CDR3 is CASSQDFTETEAFF. CDR3 coding DNA: TGCGCCAGCAGCCAAGATTTTACGGAGACTGAAGCTTTCTTT.

This chain links TRBV9 with TRBJ2-3; D is perhaps TRBD2 (6 bases). The CDR3 consists of 17 residues. Germline V gene data show CDR1 as SGDLS and CDR2 as YYNGEE. V gave up 0 bases and J gave up 7 bases, with 21 bases separating them. In DNA form, the CDR3 reads TGTGCCAGCAGCGTAGGTGGAGGGTCGGGGCGGCAGAATACGCAGTATTTT. Encoded protein: CASSVGGGSGRQNTQYF.

This chain connects TRBV27 to TRBJ1-2; possible D gene TRBD1, 6 bases. Germline V gene sequence: CDR1 MNHEY, CDR2 SMNVEV (reference sequence). The CDR3 is 14 amino acids. The germline V and J ends were trimmed by 5 bases and 8 bases, with 18 bases remaining between them. Here the CDR3 reads CASSPPRGAGGYTF. In nucleotides, the CDR3 is TGTGCCAGCAGTCCCCCCCGGGGGGCGGGAGGCTACACCTTC.

The chain employs TRBV7-9 and TRBJ2-7; 10 bases match TRBD1. Germline loops: CDR1 SEHNR, CDR2 FQNEAQ (reference sequence). V lost 4 bases and J lost 6; bases outside the gene matches: 9. This CDR3 contains 15 residues. DNA for the CDR3: TGTGCCAGCAGCTCCCTCCTGGGACAGGGGAGCGAGCAGTACTTC. Its protein product is CASSSLLGQGSEQYF.